This T cell receptor (beta chain) came from a study of blood T cell repertoires in COVID-19. Study overall: There were acute and convalescent COVID-19 samples, and they came from the United States, Italy and Spain.

The V end was cut by 5 bases, the J end by 5 bases, with 18 bases between. Germline CDR1 and CDR2: MDHEN and SYDVKM. CDR3 length: 15 amino acids. Libraries were prepared by immunoSEQ multiplex PCR; TCRdb keeps only in-frame clonotypes and omits some of them. This table holds more than 80,000 clones, approximately 80% found once. This receptor was obtained from a woman in her sixties or seventies with acute or convalescent COVID-19. J is TRBJ2-5 and V is TRBV28; weak D call: TRBD1 (6 bases). The sequenced sample was peripheral blood. The DNA of the CDR3 is TGTGCCAGCAGTCTTCGAGGGGGAGCGGTGGAGACCCAGTACTTC. It specifies CASSLRGGAVETQYF.